This is a list of T cell receptor beta chains from one sample in a study of blood T cell repertoires in COVID-19. This table comes from immunoSEQ multiplex PCR, and its TCRdb copy is limited to in-frame clones, with some not included. Of about 110,000 clones in the sample, over 70% were seen once. The specimen sequenced was peripheral blood. The origin of the receptors is a man aged 45 to 65 with acute or convalescent COVID-19. Each CDR3 is given with its conserved first and last residue.

CDR3	V	J
CASSERTVNTEAFF	TRBV2	TRBJ1-1
CASSPHGGADQPQHF	TRBV5-1	TRBJ1-5
CASSPSHLSPRSGNTIYF	TRBV4-2	TRBJ1-3
CASRTSGANVLTF	TRBV6-5	TRBJ2-6
CATSDSPNEQFF	TRBV24-1	TRBJ2-1
CASSPYPGNTEAFF	TRBV9	TRBJ1-1
CASSLLAGRSDTQYF	TRBV7-9	TRBJ2-3
CASTWGTHGYTF	TRBV12-3/TRBV12-4	TRBJ1-2
CKSGTNVATEAFF	TRBV6-5	TRBJ1-1
CASTRALNTEAFF	TRBV2	TRBJ1-1
CASSLSGDRYNEQFF	TRBV7-2	TRBJ2-1
CASSDYFQGTGANVLTF	TRBV9	TRBJ2-6
CASSQREEAFF	TRBV3-1/TRBV3-2	TRBJ1-1
CASSLTGSYEQYF	TRBV18	TRBJ2-7
CASSPQGDGTEAFF	TRBV2	TRBJ1-1
CAISESRDQPQHF	TRBV10-3	TRBJ1-5
CAIRGSGANVLTF	TRBV28	TRBJ2-6